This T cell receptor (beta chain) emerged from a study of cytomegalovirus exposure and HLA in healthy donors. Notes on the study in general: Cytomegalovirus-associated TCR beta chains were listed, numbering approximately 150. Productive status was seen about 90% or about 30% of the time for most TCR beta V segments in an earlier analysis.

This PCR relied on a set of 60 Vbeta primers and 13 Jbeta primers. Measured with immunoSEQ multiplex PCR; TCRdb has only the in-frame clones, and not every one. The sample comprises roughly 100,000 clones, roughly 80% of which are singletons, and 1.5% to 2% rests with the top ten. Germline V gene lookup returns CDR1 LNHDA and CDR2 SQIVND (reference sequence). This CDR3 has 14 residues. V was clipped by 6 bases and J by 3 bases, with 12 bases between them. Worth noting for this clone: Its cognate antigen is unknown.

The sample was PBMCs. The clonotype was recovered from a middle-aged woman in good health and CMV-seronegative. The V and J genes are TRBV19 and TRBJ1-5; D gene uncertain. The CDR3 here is CASRETGFNQPQHF. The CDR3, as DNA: TGTGCCAGTAGAGAAACGGGGTTCAATCAGCCCCAGCATTTT.